This T cell receptor (beta chain) derives from a study of beta chain features in type 1 diabetes. This clone was seen at least ten times. Its antigen remains unknown. The entirety of the isolated RNA underwent reverse transcription, so expressed TCRB transcripts were sequenced. The read count averaged about 3.57 million across naive, central memory and regulatory T cell samples. Measured with immunoSEQ multiplex PCR; TCRdb has only the in-frame clones, and not every one. The top ten hold roughly 6.7% of the sample, which has hundreds of thousands of clones, around 13% seen once. CD45RO/CCR7/CD25/CD127/CD95/CD27 sorting isolated CD4+ naive, central memory, regulatory and stem cell-like memory cells. Study-level points and caveats: VDJ junctions sequenced from type 1 diabetes patients showed fewer insertions and more deletions.

This TCR was sampled from a man younger than 45 in good health. Material: central memory CD4+ T cells from blood.

For the CDR3, the DNA is TGTGCCAGCTCACCCGCCGGGAGACAAGAGACCCAGTACTTC. Its translation is CASSPAGRQETQYF. The chain is built from TRBV18 and TRBJ2-5; TRBD2 might be the D (6 bases). CDR1 is KGHSH and CDR2 is LQKENI in the germline V gene. This CDR3 is built from 14 residues. The V gene lost 3 bases and the J gene lost 2 bases, with 10 bases spanning the gap.